These 30 T cell receptor beta chains were all obtained from the same sample, sequenced in a study of T cells in women clearing cervical HPV infection. Using immunoSEQ multiplex PCR, the repertoire was profiled, and TCRdb retains in-frame clones only, with some absent. The sample has approximately 37,000 clones. The sequenced sample was blood buffy coat. These receptors all stem from a woman aged 18-70 years with a cervical HPV16 infection that either progressed to CIN3+ or cleared (not recorded which).

Worth noting for this clone: The read ends 3 residues before the CDR3 terminus; that terminus is restored from the germline J gene. The chain couples TRBV7-2 to TRBJ1-5, with a tentative D call TRBD1 (6 bases). Trimming cost V 4 bases and J 2 bases, with 6 bases left between them. Germline-derived CDR1 and CDR2 are SGHTA and FQGNSA. This CDR3 has 13 amino acids. This CDR3 reads CASSSGGNQPQHF. Incomplete CDR3 DNA: TGTGCCAGCAGCTCAGGGGGCAATCAGCCC.

Worth noting for this clone: The read finishes 3 residues shy of the CDR3 end, and the germline J gene is used to complete it. The chain has TRBV30 and TRBJ1-2, with no clear D. Looked up from germline, CDR1 is GTSNPN and CDR2 is SVGIG (reference sequence). The CDR3 has 11 amino acids. This CDR3 reads CAWSPGADYTF. The CDR3 bases that were read are TGTGCCTGGAGTCCCGGAGCGGAC.

On this clone: With the read ending 3 residues before the CDR3 end, the germline J gene is used to fill in that end. V usage is TRBV30 and J usage is TRBJ2-3; 12 nucleotides agree with TRBD2. The CDR3 runs to 15 residues. CDR1 and CDR2 (germline): GTSNPN, SVGIG (reference sequence). CDR3 protein: CAWSVLAGGGETQYF. The sequenced CDR3 bases are TGTGCCTGGAGTGTACTAGCGGGAGGCGGGGAGACG. Together with reference TRBV30 and TRBJ2-3, the CDR3 gives the full variable domain: SQTIHQWPATLVQPVGSPLSLECTVEGTSNPNLYWYRQAAGRGLQLLFYSVGIGQISSEVPQNLSASRPQDRQFILSSKKLLLSDSGFYLCAWSVLAGGGETQYFGPGTRLTVL.

On this clone itself: The CDR3 end lies 3 residues beyond the end of the read and is filled in from the germline J gene. V gene TRBV30 combines with J gene TRBJ2-7, with D unclear. The CDR3 loop spans 13 amino acids. Germline loops: CDR1 GTSNPN, CDR2 SVGIG (reference sequence). V gave up 0 bases and J gave up 3 bases, with 9 bases separating them. CDR3 bases read: TGTGCCTGGAGTGTAAACCTAGACTACGAG. Translated: CAWSVNLDYE. The whole CDR3 reads CAWSVNLDYEQYF.

Worth noting for this clone: The CDR3 end lies 3 residues beyond the end of the read and is filled in from the germline J gene. The genes are TRBV2 and TRBJ1-1; 7 nucleotides align to TRBD1. CDR1 and CDR2 from the germline V gene are SNHLY and FYNNEI. This CDR3 contains 13 residues. The trim removed 10 bases at V and 1 base at J, leaving 6 bases unmatched. CDR3 bases read: TGTGCCAACCGACAGGGCTGGAACACTGAA. It is translated as CANRQGWNTE. The entire CDR3 reads CANRQGWNTEAFF.

Turning to this clone: The observed sequence ends 3 residues before the CDR3 terminus, with the missing tail filled in from the germline J gene. The chain couples TRBV5-1 to TRBJ2-3; TRBD2 might be the D (6 bases). The CDR3 is 14 amino acids. V lost 2 bases and J lost 2, with 9 bases in between. The germline CDR1 and CDR2 sequences are SGHRS and YFSETQ. Incomplete CDR3 DNA: TGCGCCAGCAGCTTTAGCGGCATCACAGATACG. Its translation is CASSFSGITDT. The CDR3 in full is CASSFSGITDTQYF.

On this clone: The sequenced fragment ends 3 residues before the CDR3 boundary, so the rest is inferred from the germline J gene. The chain has TRBV6-1 and TRBJ2-3; the D gene could be TRBD1 or TRBD2 (5 bases each). Germline V gene data show CDR1 as MNHNS and CDR2 as SASEGT. The CDR3 spans 12 residues. The covered CDR3 bases are TGTGCCAGCAGTGAGAGCGAGGGGACG. It encodes CASSESEGT. The whole CDR3 reads CASSESEGTQYF.

Points on this clone: The CDR3 end falls 3 residues outside the read, so it is completed with the germline J gene. The J gene is TRBJ2-2, the V gene TRBV2; 7 bases align to TRBD1. CDR1 SNHLY and CDR2 FYNNEI come from the germline V gene. This CDR3 region has 13 residues. CDR3 sequence reads: CASGTGTVGKLFF. The sequenced CDR3 bases are TGTGCCAGCGGAACCGGGACAGTGGGAAAG.

About this clone itself: The CDR3 end lies 3 residues beyond the end of the read and is filled in from the germline J gene. The chain couples TRBV5-1 to TRBJ2-7; 10 bases are a match to TRBD2. This CDR3 spans 13 amino acids. The germline gives CDR1 SGHRS, CDR2 YFSETQ. The J segment lost 4 bases and the V segment lost 3 bases, leaving 1 base of the junction unmatched. The DNA read from the CDR3 is TGCGCCAGCAGCTCGGGACTAGCGTACGAG. Translating it yields CASSSGLAYE. The whole CDR3 sequence reads CASSSGLAYEQYF. Using reference TRBV5-1 and TRBJ2-7 for the parts outside the CDR3, the full variable domain is KAGVTQTPRYLIKTRGQQVTLSCSPISGHRSVSWYQQTPGQGLQFLFEYFSETQRNKGNFPGRFSGRQFSNSRSEMNVSTLELGDSALYLCASSSGLAYEQYFGPGTRLTVT.

As to this clone: The CDR3 end falls 3 residues outside the read, so it is completed with the germline J gene. This sequence joins TRBV7-3 and TRBJ2-3; 8 bases line up with TRBD1. This CDR3 comprises 13 residues. CDR1 SGHTA and CDR2 FQGTGA come from the germline V gene. Incomplete CDR3 DNA: TGTGCCAGCAGCTTATCAGGGGGCTTTGCG. Amino acid sequence: CASSLSGGFA. The whole CDR3 sequence reads CASSLSGGFAQYF. Drawing the rest from reference TRBV7-3 and TRBJ2-3, the complete variable domain is GAGVSQTPSNKVTEKGKYVELRCDPISGHTALYWYRQSLGQGPEFLIYFQGTGAADDSGLPNDRFFAVRPEGSVSTLKIQRTERGDSAVYLCASSLSGGFAQYFGPGTRLTVL.

Notes on this clone: The sequenced fragment ends 3 residues before the CDR3 boundary, so the rest is inferred from the germline J gene. The rearrangement links TRBV5-1 to TRBJ2-2; 10 positions agree with TRBD1. This CDR3 contains 15 residues. Germline V gene data show CDR1 as SGHRS and CDR2 as YFSETQ. CDR3 sequence reads: CASSLVGTGDSPLFF. CDR3 DNA, as far as it was read: TGCGCCAGCAGCTTGGTCGGGACAGGGGACTCACCG.

A note on this clone: The sequence runs out 3 residues before the end of the CDR3; the remainder is reconstructed from the germline J gene. The chain carries TRBV7-2 and TRBJ1-2, with no clear D. Germline CDR1 is SGHTA and CDR2 is FQGNSA. The CDR3 spans 14 residues. The sequenced part of the CDR3 DNA is TGTGCCAGCAGCTTAGATGCAGGCACAGATACC. Translating gives CASSLDAGTDT. The CDR3 as a whole reads CASSLDAGTDTYTF.

Worth noting for this clone: Sequencing ends 3 residues short of the CDR3 end; the germline J gene provides the rest. The chain combines TRBV19 with TRBJ1-1, with D tentatively TRBD1 (5 bases). This CDR3 is built from 13 residues. Germline assignment: CDR1 LNHDA and CDR2 SQIVND (reference sequence). Partial CDR3 DNA: TGTGCCAGTAGTATAGGGGGAGCAGGGAGC. Residues: CASSIGGAGS. The whole CDR3 sequence reads CASSIGGAGSAFF.

Details on this clone: Sequencing ends 3 residues short of the CDR3 end; the germline J gene provides the rest. The V gene is TRBV7-9, the J gene TRBJ2-2, with D unresolved. The CDR3 runs 13 residues. CDR1 and CDR2 from the germline V gene are SEHNR and FQNEAQ (reference sequence). V lost 4 bases and J 3 bases, leaving 6 bases between the germline ends. The CDR3 loop reads CASSSKYTGELFF. The part of the CDR3 DNA that was read is TGTGCCAGCAGCTCCAAATACACCGGGGAG. The full variable domain, completed using reference TRBV7-9 and TRBJ2-2, is DTGVSQNPRHKITKRGQNVTFRCDPISEHNRLYWYRQTLGQGPEFLTYFQNEAQLEKSRLLSDRFSAERPKGSFSTLEIQRTEQGDSAMYLCASSSKYTGELFFGEGSRLTVL.

A note on this clone: The CDR3 end is not reached by the read, which stops 3 residues before it; the germline J gene fills it in. The chain uses TRBV19 and TRBJ2-6; TRBD1 aligns across 7 bases. Germline loops: CDR1 LNHDA, CDR2 SQIVND (reference sequence). The CDR3 consists of 17 residues. The V segment lost 3 bases and the J segment 3 bases; nucleotides outside the gene matches: 8. CDR3 sequence: CASSIGQGVNGANVLTF. CDR3 DNA, as far as it was read: TGTGCCAGTAGTATTGGGCAGGGGGTAAATGGGGCCAACGTC.

As concerns this clone: The observed sequence ends 3 residues before the CDR3 terminus, with the missing tail filled in from the germline J gene. The V and J genes are TRBV5-1 and TRBJ1-6, with TRBD1 as a possible D gene (6 bases). CDR3 length: 15 amino acids. Germline CDR1 SGHRS, CDR2 YFSETQ. V was cut by 3 bases and J by 3 bases, with 10 bases left in between. CDR3 sequence: CASSYGGGYNSPLHF. The sequenced part of the CDR3 DNA is TGCGCCAGCAGCTATGGAGGGGGCTATAATTCACCC. Full variable domain (remainder filled in from reference TRBV5-1 and TRBJ1-6): KAGVTQTPRYLIKTRGQQVTLSCSPISGHRSVSWYQQTPGQGLQFLFEYFSETQRNKGNFPGRFSGRQFSNSRSEMNVSTLELGDSALYLCASSYGGGYNSPLHFGNGTRLTVT.

Points on this clone: The read stops 3 residues short of the end of the CDR3; the missing end is completed from the germline J gene. The chain links TRBV10-3 to TRBJ2-7, with a tentative D call TRBD2 (7 bases). Germline V gene sequence: CDR1 ENHRY, CDR2 SYGVKD. The germline V and J ends were trimmed by 3 bases and 6 bases, with 12 bases remaining between them. The CDR3 spans 13 residues. CDR3 in amino acids: CAISDTGRGEQYF. The part of the CDR3 DNA that was read is TGTGCCATCAGTGATACAGGGAGGGGCGAG.

To note about this clone: The read stops 3 residues short of the end of the CDR3; the missing end is completed from the germline J gene. This sequence joins TRBV11-2 and TRBJ1-6, with D maybe TRBD1 (5 bases). The CDR3 covers 14 residues. Trimming removed 1 base at V and 5 bases at J, with 6 bases between. Germline V gene data show CDR1 as SGHAT and CDR2 as FQNNGV. CDR3 amino acids: CASSLGGDNSPLHF. The CDR3 DNA, read in part, is TGTGCCAGCAGCTTAGGGGGGGATAATTCACCC.

Details on this clone: The read halts 3 residues ahead of the CDR3 end, with the missing end drawn from the germline J gene. The chain recombines TRBV30 with TRBJ1-2, with TRBD1 as a possible D gene (5 bases). The CDR3 has 12 amino acids. V lost 6 bases and J lost 4, with 12 bases in between. From germline, CDR1 is GTSNPN and CDR2 SVGIG (reference sequence). The CDR3 bases that were read are TGTGCCTGCCACAAAGGGGTCTATGGC. Protein product: CACHKGVYG. The entire CDR3 reads CACHKGVYGYTF.

On this clone itself: The read finishes 3 residues shy of the CDR3 end, and the germline J gene is used to complete it. This chain links TRBV5-1 with TRBJ1-1, with D maybe TRBD1 (5 bases). Trimming stripped 6 bases from V and 4 bases from J, with 13 bases between. Germline-derived CDR1 and CDR2 are SGHRS and YFSETQ. CDR3 size: 13 residues. The CDR3 protein is CASTQGSGTEAFF. Partial CDR3 DNA: TGCGCCAGCACCCAGGGATCTGGCACTGAA.

Of note for this clone: The read gets to within 3 residues of the CDR3 end, and the germline J gene fills in the rest. The chain recombines TRBV2 with TRBJ2-5; TRBD1 matches 7 bases. This CDR3 has 12 residues. V dropped 10 bases and J dropped 4; count of bases not matched to a gene: 6. Germline values: CDR1 SNHLY, CDR2 FYNNEI. The CDR3 DNA, read in part, is TGTGCCACCGGGACAGAGGGAGAGACC. It encodes CATGTEGET. The complete CDR3 sequence is CATGTEGETQYF.

A word on this clone: The read halts 3 residues ahead of the CDR3 end, with the missing end drawn from the germline J gene. The chain joins TRBV7-6 to TRBJ2-1; tentatively, D is TRBD2 (5 bases). V was shortened by 2 bases and J by 7 bases, with 21 bases between the two germline ends. CDR1 and CDR2 (germline): SGHVS, FNYEAQ. The CDR3 has 17 residues. The CDR3 here is CASSLKTTRPPGNEQFF. The CDR3 DNA, read in part, is TGTGCCAGCAGCTTAAAGACTACGCGTCCTCCGGGGAATGAG.

As for this clone: Sequencing ends 3 residues short of the CDR3 end; the germline J gene provides the rest. The chain couples TRBV5-6 to TRBJ1-1; D is possibly TRBD1 (6 bases). The CDR3 extends over 15 amino acids. The germline V gene has CDR1 SGHDT and CDR2 YYEEEE. V lost 3 bases and J 0 bases, leaving 12 bases between the germline ends. CDR3 DNA (partial): TGTGCCAGCAGCTCTATGCAGGGGATGAACACTGAA. Its protein product is CASSSMQGMNTE. The entire CDR3 sequence reads CASSSMQGMNTEAFF.

The CDR3 reads CASSPGRTNEKLFF. Incomplete CDR3 DNA: TGTGCCAGCAGCCCAGGGAGGACTAATGAAAAG. The chain combines TRBV7-3 with TRBJ2-2; a possible D gene is TRBD2 (6 bases). The read ends 3 residues shy of where the CDR3 ends; the end is completed using the germline J gene. CDR1 SGHTA and CDR2 FQGTGA come from the germline V gene. This CDR3 spans 14 amino acids.

In regard to this clone: The DNA ends 3 residues before the CDR3 does, and the rest of the CDR3 is filled in from the germline J gene. This chain links TRBV7-9 with TRBJ2-2; D may match TRBD1 or TRBD2 (5 bases each). Per germline, CDR1 SEHNR and CDR2 FQNEAQ (reference sequence). This CDR3 contains 15 residues. The V and J ends lost 2 bases and 6 bases respectively, with 13 bases between them. Here the CDR3 reads CASSLLREGAGELFF. The sequenced CDR3 bases are TGTGCCAGCAGCTTATTACGGGAAGGGGCCGGGGAG.

A note on this clone: The read finishes 3 residues shy of the CDR3 end, and the germline J gene is used to complete it. This chain links TRBV29-1 with TRBJ1-2; the D is unclear. The CDR3 length is 14 residues. Germline V CDR1 and CDR2: SQVTM, ANQGSEA. Here the CDR3 reads CSVEDQGAGNGYTF. Partial CDR3 DNA: TGCAGCGTTGAAGATCAAGGTGCGGGGAACGGC.

Of note for this clone: Read data end 3 residues before the CDR3 end; the end is taken from the germline J gene. Other DNA sequences in the same sample also yield this CDR3. The genes are TRBV11-2 and TRBJ1-2, with D uncertain. The CDR3 has 13 amino acids. CDR1 and CDR2 from the germline V gene are SGHAT and FQNNGV. CDR3 DNA (partial): TGTGCCAGCAGCTCTGACGGGGTTGGCGGG. Its translation: CASSSDGVGG. The CDR3 as a whole reads CASSSDGVGGYTF.

Of note for this clone: The read halts 3 residues ahead of the CDR3 end, with the missing end drawn from the germline J gene. This chain joins TRBV6-2 or TRBV6-3 and TRBJ2-1; 14 bases are a match to TRBD2. J was trimmed by 8 bases and V by 7 bases; bases with no gene match: 13. The CDR3 consists of 17 residues. Germline V lookup: CDR1 MNHEY, CDR2 SVGEGT. The CDR3 is CASTSQWGTSGSYEQFF. The part of the CDR3 DNA that was read is TGTGCCAGCACTTCTCAGTGGGGGACTAGCGGGAGTTATGAG.

CDR3 DNA, as far as it was read: TGTGCCAGCAGCGGGCTGAGCGGGGAG. Translating gives CASSGLSGE. In full, the CDR3 is CASSGLSGELFF. The V gene is TRBV5-4, the J gene TRBJ2-2; D unresolved. The observed sequence ends 3 residues before the CDR3 terminus, with the missing tail filled in from the germline J gene. The CDR3 is 12 residues long. V dropped 4 bases and J dropped 7 bases, with 8 bases sitting between them. Germline lookup yields CDR1 SGHNT and CDR2 YYREEE (reference sequence).

Of note for this clone: The read ends 3 residues before the CDR3 terminus; that terminus is restored from the germline J gene. The chain links TRBV5-1 to TRBJ2-7; 10 bases are shared with TRBD1. Germline CDR1 SGHRS, CDR2 YFSETQ. The CDR3 totals 15 residues. With 4 bases clipped from V and 2 bases from J, the junction kept 6 bases outside the gene matches. Partial CDR3 DNA: TGCGCCAGCAGCGCGACAGGGGGCGCCGCCTACGAG. This gives the protein CASSATGGAAYE. The full-length CDR3 reads as CASSATGGAAYEQYF. Variable domain in full (rest from reference TRBV5-1 and TRBJ2-7): KAGVTQTPRYLIKTRGQQVTLSCSPISGHRSVSWYQQTPGQGLQFLFEYFSETQRNKGNFPGRFSGRQFSNSRSEMNVSTLELGDSALYLCASSATGGAAYEQYFGPGTRLTVT.